The rows below give T cell receptor beta chains drawn from one sample of a study of prognosis after radiotherapy for stage I lung cancer. From the multiplex PCR reads, TCRdb called clonotypes with MiXCR, one entry per CDR3 protein. Of around 17,000 distinct CDR3 sequences listed, roughly 30% were seen once; the top ten hold roughly 30%. Sequences were derived from PBMCs, sampled before or after stereotactic body radiation therapy (not recorded which). The receptors here all came from a donor at least 50 years old with non-small cell lung cancer. Each CDR3 is given with its conserved first and last residue. D genes are given only for firm matches. Rows give clone size only sometimes, using once, few, many, or a class for an expanded clone.

v_call	j_call	clone_size	cdr3_length	d_call	cdr3_aa	cdr3_nt
TRBV18	TRBJ2-3	many	15	TRBD1	CASSPPGQGADTQYF	TGTGCCAGCTCACCACCGGGACAGGGGGCAGATACGCAGTATTTT
TRBV5-1	TRBJ2-2	many	18	TRBD1	CASSPGQQTGGRIGELFF	TGCGCCAGCAGCCCCGGGCAGCAAACAGGGGGGCGTATCGGGGAGCTGTTTTTT
TRBV6-1	TRBJ2-1	.	15	TRBD2	CASNARAGGSNEQFF	TGTGCCAGCAATGCACGAGCGGGAGGAAGCAATGAGCAGTTCTTC
TRBV6-5	TRBJ1-2	many	12	.	CASSYGNYGYTF	TGTGCCAGCAGTTATGGAAACTATGGCTACACCTTC
TRBV28	TRBJ1-6	.	14	.	CASRPQRVDSHLHF	TGTGCCAGCAGGCCTCAGAGAGTGGATTCACACCTCCACTTT
TRBV4-3	TRBJ2-1	.	15	.	CASSLDSTPYTEQLF	TGCGCCAGCAGTCTCGACTCCACTCCCTACACTGAGCAGCTCTTC
TRBV7-9	TRBJ1-3	.	13	.	CAPREGEGNTIYF	TGTGCTCCGAGGGAGGGGGAAGGAAACACCATATATTTT
TRBV4-3	TRBJ2-3	many	15	TRBD2	CASSPIAGLSDTQYF	TGCGCCAGCAGCCCTATAGCGGGTCTTTCGGATACGCAGTATTTT
TRBV15	TRBJ2-1	many	14	.	CATSRETRYNEQFF	TGTGCCACCAGCAGAGAGACCAGGTACAATGAGCAGTTCTTC
TRBV7-3	TRBJ1-3	.	16	.	CASCLGTASSGNTIYF	TGTGCCAGCTGCCTGGGGACTGCTTCCTCTGGAAACACCATATATTTT
TRBV28	TRBJ2-7	many	14	TRBD1	CASSPGTETYEQYF	TGTGCCAGCAGTCCCGGGACAGAAACCTACGAGCAGTACTTC
TRBV7-2	TRBJ1-2	.	13	.	CASSFLHSYGYTF	TGTGCCAGCAGCTTTCTCCATTCCTATGGCTACACCTTC
TRBV2	TRBJ2-2	many	15	.	CASSGTRANTGELFF	TGTGCCAGCAGTGGGACTCGTGCGAACACCGGGGAGCTGTTTTTT
TRBV30	TRBJ2-5	many	13	TRBD2	CAWSVLAGETQYF	TGTGCCTGGAGTGTTCTAGCGGGGGAGACCCAGTACTTC
TRBV28	TRBJ2-5	many	15	.	CASRFWPAEQETQYF	TGTGCCAGCAGATTTTGGCCCGCGGAGCAAGAGACCCAGTACTTC
TRBV30	TRBJ1-2	medium-sized	15	.	CAWSVPEGGSYGYTF	TGTGCCTGGAGTGTACCGGAAGGCGGCTCCTATGGCTACACCTTC
TRBV19	TRBJ2-7	many	13	.	CASSIVGAYEQYF	TGTGCCAGTAGTATAGTCGGCGCCTACGAGCAGTACTTC
TRBV7-9	TRBJ1-2	many	15	.	CASSLGRQRGVGYTF	TGTGCCAGCAGCTTAGGCAGACAGAGAGGAGTTGGCTACACCTTC
TRBV6-5	TRBJ2-7	.	14	.	CASSYSNMKCEQYF	TGTGCCAGCAGTTACTCGAATATGAAGTGCGAGCAGTACTTC
TRBV2	TRBJ2-3	many	14	.	CASIETPQSHSQYF	TGTGCCAGCATTGAAACCCCACAGTCCCATTCGCAGTATTTT
TRBV3-1	TRBJ1-6	many	16	TRBD1	CASSQGGQGENSPLHF	TGTGCCAGCAGCCAAGGCGGACAGGGAGAAAATTCACCCCTCCACTTT
TRBV10-3	TRBJ2-7	many	16	.	CAISKGLPNGGYEQYF	TGTGCCATCAGTAAAGGACTACCTAACGGGGGCTACGAGCAGTACTTC
TRBV7-6	TRBJ2-5	many	15	TRBD2	CASSAQLAGDGTQYF	TGTGCCAGCAGCGCCCAACTAGCGGGAGATGGGACCCAGTACTTC
TRBV7-6	TRBJ2-1	many	13	.	CASSRGLPNEQFF	TGTGCCAGCAGCCGTGGACTTCCCAATGAGCAGTTCTTC
TRBV20-1	TRBJ2-7	many	14	TRBD2	CSANPSGGSYEQYF	TGCAGTGCTAACCCTAGCGGGGGGTCCTACGAGCAGTACTTC
TRBV4-1	TRBJ2-4	many	16	.	CASSQGPARGITTQYF	TGCGCCAGCAGCCAAGGTCCAGCCCGAGGGATAACGACTCAGTACTTC
TRBV19	TRBJ2-7	many	13	.	CASSISGRGEQYF	TGTGCCAGTAGTATTTCGGGACGAGGCGAGCAGTACTTC
TRBV6-1	TRBJ1-2	medium-sized	15	.	CASTIPQARTGGYTF	TGTGCCAGCACCATCCCCCAGGCCAGGACTGGTGGCTACACCTTC